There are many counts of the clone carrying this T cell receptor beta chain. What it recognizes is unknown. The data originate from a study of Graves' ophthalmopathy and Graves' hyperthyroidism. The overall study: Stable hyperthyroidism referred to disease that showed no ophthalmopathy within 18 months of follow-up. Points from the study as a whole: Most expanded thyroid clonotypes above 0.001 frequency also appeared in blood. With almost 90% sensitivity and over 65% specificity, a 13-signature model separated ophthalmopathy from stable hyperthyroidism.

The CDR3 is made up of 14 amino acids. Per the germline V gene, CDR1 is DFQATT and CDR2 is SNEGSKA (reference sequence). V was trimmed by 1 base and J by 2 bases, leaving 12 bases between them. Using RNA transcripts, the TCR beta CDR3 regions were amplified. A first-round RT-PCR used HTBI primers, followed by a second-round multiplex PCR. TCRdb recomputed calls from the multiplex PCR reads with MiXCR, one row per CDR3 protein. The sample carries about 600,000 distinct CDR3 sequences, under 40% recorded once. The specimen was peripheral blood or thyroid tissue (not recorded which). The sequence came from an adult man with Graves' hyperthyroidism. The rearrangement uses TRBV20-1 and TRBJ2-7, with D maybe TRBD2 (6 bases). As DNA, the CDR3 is TGCAGTGCTAGAGTTCTCCCGGGGGCCTACGAGCAGTACTTC. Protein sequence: CSARVLPGAYEQYF.